The 16 T cell receptor beta chains below all came from one sample that was sequenced in a study of spatial heterogeneity in lung cancer. The time point is: sample taken at primary tumor resection. Whole RNA came from tumor, nontumor lung or frozen PBMC and was sequenced without being sorted. TCRdb redid the calling of the 5' RACE reads with MiXCR, one entry per CDR3 protein. Among about 39,000 distinct CDR3 sequences listed, approximately 6.3% were seen once. The material sequenced was PBMCs, taken at surgery. These receptors came from a male donor with early-stage non-small cell lung cancer.

This clonotype was observed many times. V gene TRBV24-1 combines with J gene TRBJ2-2; 8 bases line up with TRBD1. Germline V lookup: CDR1 KGHDR, CDR2 SFDVKD. V lost 5 bases to trimming and J lost 1 base; unmatched junction nucleotides: 2. The CDR3 covers 15 residues. CDR3 in amino acids: CATSGGTGNTGELFF. The CDR3 region has the DNA TGTGCCACCAGTGGGGGGACAGGGAACACCGGGGAGCTGTTTTTT.

There are many counts of this clonotype. The chain combines TRBV6-5 with TRBJ2-1, with 11 bases identical to TRBD2. This CDR3 region has 16 residues. Germline V gene sequence: CDR1 MNHEY, CDR2 SVGAGI. Losses at the gene ends were 0 bases for V and 5 bases for J; bases not matched to a gene: 3. The CDR3 spells CASSYSRLAGNNEQFF. The DNA of the CDR3 is TGTGCCAGCAGTTACTCTCGACTAGCGGGGAACAATGAGCAGTTCTTC.

The rearrangement uses TRBV20-1 and TRBJ2-1, with 10 nucleotides matching TRBD2. CDR1 DFQATT and CDR2 SNEGSKA come from the germline V gene (reference sequence). The CDR3 runs 16 residues. Germline trimming cut 2 bases from V and 5 bases from J; bases unmatched to any gene: 9. CDR3 bases: TGCAGTGCTAGAAATCCGCTAGCGGGGGAACACAATGAGCAGTTCTTC. Translation: CSARNPLAGEHNEQFF.

This clonotype has a count of ten or more. The chain combines TRBV7-9 with TRBJ2-5; D possibly corresponds to TRBD2 (5 bases). V shed 2 bases and J shed 5 bases, with 12 bases lying between them. Germline V gene data show CDR1 as SEHNR and CDR2 as FQNEAQ (reference sequence). The CDR3 has 14 amino acids. The CDR3 nucleotides read TGTGCCAGCAGCTTACTACTAGATTTTGAGACCCAGTACTTC. Encoded protein: CASSLLLDFETQYF.

The sample holds a few counts of this clonotype. The chain has TRBV5-4 and TRBJ1-2; 8 bases line up with TRBD1. The CDR3 runs to 15 residues. Germline CDR1 reads SGHNT; CDR2 reads YYREEE (reference sequence). The V segment lost 2 bases and the J segment 3 bases; nucleotides outside the gene matches: 6. CDR3 in amino acids: CASSLGQGRDYGYTF. The CDR3 region has the DNA TGTGCCAGCAGCTTAGGACAGGGAAGAGACTATGGCTACACCTTC.

Details on this clonotype: A much larger clone differs from this one at a single base, so this may be a read error. In DNA form, the CDR3 reads TGCGCCAGCAGCCAAGACGCGCAGGGGCGGGGGACTGAAGCTTTCTTT. The encoded protein is CASSQDAQGRGTEAFF. This chain joins TRBV4-1 and TRBJ1-1; D may be TRBD1 (6 bases). The CDR3 is made up of 16 amino acids. V was clipped by 0 bases and J by 5 bases, with 16 bases between them. Per germline, CDR1 MGHRA and CDR2 YSYEKL.

This clonotype has ten or more counts. The rearrangement links TRBV12-3 or TRBV12-4 to TRBJ1-4; a possible D gene is TRBD1 (5 bases). V gave up 1 base and J gave up 10 bases, with 16 bases separating them. The CDR3 extends over 15 amino acids. In DNA form, the CDR3 reads TGTGCCAGCAGTTTAGTGGGACCGGGAAGCGGAAAACTGTTTTTT. Translation: CASSLVGPGSGKLFF.

This clonotype was picked up many times. The rearrangement uses TRBV7-2 and TRBJ1-3; D gene ambiguous. Germline loops: CDR1 SGHTA, CDR2 FQGNSA. The CDR3 loop spans 16 amino acids. V lost 6 bases to trimming and J lost 0 bases, with 15 bases between them. The CDR3 DNA sequence: TGTGCCAGCAGTCGTAGGGTCCCGAACTCTGGAAACACCATATATTTT. This sequence encodes CASSRRVPNSGNTIYF.

With respect to this clonotype: The junction and the germline gene differ at one end; a read error may be behind it. The chain carries TRBV11-2 and TRBJ2-1; tentative D call: TRBD1 (5 bases). This CDR3 contains 14 residues. Germline assignment: CDR1 SGHAT and CDR2 FQNNGV. The CDR3 loop reads CASSLAGNRNERFF. DNA for the CDR3: TGTGCCAGCAGCTTAGCAGGGAATAGGAATGAGCGGTTCTTC.

This clonotype was counted ten times or more. The V gene is TRBV2, the J gene TRBJ2-7; tentatively, D is TRBD1 (6 bases). The CDR3 spans 14 residues. Trimming took 6 bases from V and 2 from J, leaving 14 bases between them. Germline loops: CDR1 SNHLY, CDR2 FYNNEI. The DNA for the CDR3 is TGTGCCAGCAGAGAGCACAGGGCTACCTACGAGCAGTACTTC. Residues: CASREHRATYEQYF.

In its sample, this clonotype was seen many times. The gene calls are TRBV7-8 and TRBJ2-2; D uncertain. The CDR3 extends over 14 amino acids. V lost 5 bases, J lost 3 bases, and 10 bases lay in between. Germline CDR1 SGHVS, CDR2 FQNEAQ. Here the CDR3 reads CASSRRVYTGELFF. CDR3 sequence (DNA): TGTGCCAGCAGCCGGCGCGTTTACACCGGGGAGCTGTTTTTT. The full variable domain, its missing parts supplied by reference TRBV7-8 and TRBJ2-2, is GAGVSQSPRYKVAKRGQDVALRCDPISGHVSLFWYQQALGQGPEFLTYFQNEAQLDKSGLPSDRFFAERPEGSVSTLKIQRTQQEDSAVYLCASSRRVYTGELFFGEGSRLTVL.

The chain combines TRBV30 with TRBJ2-4, with D maybe TRBD2 (7 bases). Trimming shortened V by 4 bases and J by 5 bases, and 21 bases separated the two germline ends. Germline assignment: CDR1 GTSNPN and CDR2 SVGIG (reference sequence). The CDR3 loop spans 16 amino acids. CDR3 amino acids: CAWISGGEAGQNIQYF. CDR3 coding DNA: TGTGCCTGGATTTCGGGGGGCGAAGCTGGACAAAACATTCAGTACTTC.

As regards this clonotype: The CDR3 end shows no conserved phenylalanine or tryptophan, and so a read error is likely. This sequence joins TRBV2 and TRBJ1-1; no firm D call. CDR1 is SNHLY, CDR2 FYNNEI, per germline. There are 13 residues in the CDR3. V was cut by 3 bases and J by 1 base, with 6 bases left in between. Here the CDR3 reads CASSDGGNTEAFL. DNA of the CDR3: TGTGCCAGCAGTGACGGAGGGAACACTGAAGCTTTCCTT.

The V and J genes are TRBV5-1 and TRBJ2-1, with D possibly being TRBD1 (5 bases). Germline lookup yields CDR1 SGHRS and CDR2 YFSETQ. Between the trimmed V and J ends, which lost 4 bases and 9 bases, there was a span of 11 bases. This CDR3 spans 12 amino acids. The CDR3 DNA is TGCGCCAGCAGCCCAGTAAGGGGTGAGCAGTTCTTC. This translates into CASSPVRGEQFF.

In its sample, this clonotype was seen many times. The chain recombines TRBV7-9 with TRBJ1-1; no firm D call. This CDR3 comprises 13 residues. Germline V gene data show CDR1 as SEHNR and CDR2 as FQNEAQ (reference sequence). Trimming pared 6 bases from V and 4 bases from J, leaving 12 bases between. The CDR3 DNA sequence: TGTGCCAGCAGTGAACCGTCTGGCACTGAAGCTTTCTTT. Translated, it gives CASSEPSGTEAFF.

In its sample, this clonotype was seen many times. The rearrangement joins TRBV7-2 to TRBJ1-6; D not certain. Trimming shortened V by 2 bases and J by 10 bases, and 9 bases separated the two germline ends. The CDR3 length is 13 residues. Germline V CDR1 and CDR2: SGHTA, FQGNSA. The DNA of the CDR3 is TGTGCCAGCAGCTTAACCCCCGAATCACCCCTCCACTTT. Translation gives CASSLTPESPLHF. Drawing the rest from reference TRBV7-2 and TRBJ1-6, the complete variable domain is GAGVSQSPSNKVTEKGKDVELRCDPISGHTALYWYRQSLGQGLEFLIYFQGNSAPDKSGLPSDRFSAERTGGSVSTLTIQRTQQEDSAVYLCASSLTPESPLHFGNGTRLTVT.